The entry below describes one TCR beta chain. Its antigen is not identified. This sample is part of a study of cytotoxic CD8 clonotypes in ibrutinib-treated CLL. Study-level findings and limits: Clonality was higher at ibrutinib response and returned toward baseline at progression.

CDR1 and CDR2 (germline): SGHRS, YFSETQ. V trimming: 2 bases; J trimming: 4 bases; junction bases outside the gene matches: 2. CDR3 length equals 14 residues. Deep sequencing aimed at 1 in 200,000 to 1 in 1 million T cells' resolution. Using immunoSEQ multiplex PCR, the repertoire was profiled, and TCRdb retains in-frame clones only, with some absent. The sample has 150,000 to 250,000 clones, 72% seen once; the top ten hold roughly 13%. The V gene is TRBV5-1, the J gene TRBJ1-2; TRBD1 matches 10 bases. The sequencing used PBMCs, collected after 24 months of ibrutinib treatment. The receptor comes from a human donor with chronic lymphocytic leukemia. CDR3 nucleotides: TGCGCCAGCAGCTTCGGACAGGGGGTCTATGGCTACACCTTC. It specifies CASSFGQGVYGYTF.